Presented here are 27 T cell receptor beta chains from one specimen sequenced in a study of tumor and adjacent non-tumor tissue in lung cancer. The template was RNA from unsorted bulk tissue. The library came from three nested PCR rounds adapted from ARM-PCR protocols. TCRdb redid the calling of the multiplex PCR reads with MiXCR, one entry per CDR3 protein. The sample contains about 110,000 distinct CDR3 sequences, around 75% of which appear only once. The sequenced sample was lung tumor tissue. All receptors derive from a woman aged 55-75 years with non-small cell lung cancer.

About this clonotype itself: The junction does not match germline at one end; this may be a read error. The chain employs TRBV5-5 and TRBJ2-1, with D hard to call. Germline V gene lookup returns CDR1 SGHKS and CDR2 YYEKEE (reference sequence). The length of the CDR3 is 13 residues. CDR3 protein: CGSSLGSNNEQFF. CDR3 nucleotides: TGTGGCAGCAGCTTGGGTAGTAACAATGAGCAGTTCTTC.

Comments on this clonotype: At one of its ends the junction is not consistent with the germline gene, which may arise from a read error. The genes are TRBV12-3 or TRBV12-4 and TRBJ2-3, with 7 bases aligning to TRBD1. The length of the CDR3 is 16 residues. CDR3 in DNA: TGTGCCAGCAGCCCTAGACAGGGTGGGATCACAGATACACAGTGTTTT. This sequence encodes CASSPRQGGITDTQCF.

The V and J genes are TRBV12-3 or TRBV12-4 and TRBJ2-1, with D hard to call. V was shortened by 4 bases and J by 3 bases, with 10 bases between the two germline ends. The CDR3 runs to 14 residues. This CDR3 is CASSSHNGYNEQFF. The CDR3, as DNA: TGTGCCAGCAGTTCGCATAACGGCTACAATGAGCAGTTCTTC.

The CDR3, as DNA: TGTGCCAGCAATCCCCGGACAGGGGGCTGGTATTGCTACACCTTC. It yields the protein CASNPRTGGWYCYTF. The V and J genes are TRBV5-6 and TRBJ1-2, with 11 bases identical to TRBD1. J lost 9 bases, V lost 6 bases, and 13 bases had no gene match. CDR1 SGHDT and CDR2 YYEEEE come from the germline V gene. The CDR3 covers 15 residues.

Regarding this clonotype: Germline and junction disagree at one end, which may indicate a read error. The chain uses TRBV4-3 and TRBJ1-2; the match to TRBD1 covers 8 bases. Germline-derived CDR1 and CDR2 are LGHNA and YSLEER. The CDR3 runs to 14 residues. CDR3 DNA: TGTGCCAGCAGCCCGGGACAGGTCCTCTATGGCTACACCTTC. This encodes CASSPGQVLYGYTF.

Of note for this clonotype: An end of the junction does not agree with germline; a read error may underlie this. The gene calls are TRBV11-2 and TRBJ1-5, with D perhaps TRBD1 (5 bases). The CDR3 is 14 residues long. The V gene's germline CDR1 is SGHAT and CDR2 FQNNGV. The DNA for the CDR3 is TGTGCCATCAGCAGGAGAGGGACCGATCAACCCCAGCATTTT. Translation: CAISRRGTDQPQHF. Full variable domain (outside the CDR3, taken from reference TRBV11-2 and TRBJ1-5): EAGVAQSPRYKIIEKRQSVAFWCNPISGHATLYWYQQILGQGPKLLIQFQNNGVVDDSQLPKDRFSAERLKGVDSTLKIQPAKLEDSAVYLCAISRRGTDQPQHFGDGTRLSIL.

In regard to this clonotype: Relative to the germline gene, one junction end is altered; a read error may explain this. This chain connects TRBV11-2 to TRBJ1-1; the D gene is possibly TRBD1 (5 bases). The CDR3 totals 13 residues. Germline-derived CDR1 and CDR2 are SGHAT and FQNNGV. This chain's CDR3 is CASSSSSGNETFF. The CDR3, as DNA: TGTGCCAGCAGCTCTTCGTCAGGGAATGAAACTTTCTTT. Variable domain in full (rest from reference TRBV11-2 and TRBJ1-1): EAGVAQSPRYKIIEKRQSVAFWCNPISGHATLYWYQQILGQGPKLLIQFQNNGVVDDSQLPKDRFSAERLKGVDSTLKIQPAKLEDSAVYLCASSSSSGNETFFGQGTRLTVV.

With respect to this clonotype: A much larger clone lies one base from this, so it may be a read error. The chain has TRBV6-6 and TRBJ1-4; TRBD1 matches 8 bases. The CDR3 length is 15 residues. Per germline, CDR1 MNHNY and CDR2 SVGAGI (reference sequence). CDR3 amino acids: CASTLTGTGKEKLLF. CDR3 bases: TGTGCCAGCACTCTTACCGGGACAGGAAAAGAAAAACTGCTTTTT.

Remarks on this clonotype: In this CDR3 the conserved last residue, phenylalanine or tryptophan, is missing, so a read error is likely. Because the CDR3's place on the DNA is in doubt, the DNA is left out and the CDR3 is given as listed by TCRdb. This sequence joins TRBV11-1 and TRBJ1-2. From germline, CDR1 is SGHAT and CDR2 FQDESV (reference sequence). Counting both end residues, the CDR3 totals 14 amino acids. Here the CDR3 reads CASSSQGPFYGYML.

Regarding this clonotype: At one of its ends the junction is not consistent with the germline gene, which may arise from a read error. V and J are TRBV11-1 and TRBJ2-2; TRBD2 is a possible D gene (6 bases). This CDR3 is 17 amino acids long. Looked up from germline, CDR1 is SGHAT and CDR2 is FQDESV (reference sequence). CDR3 in DNA: TGTGACAGCAGCCCACGACTAACGGGAGAATCCACCGGGGAGCTGTTTTTT. It encodes CDSSPRLTGESTGELFF. The variable domain in full, completed from reference TRBV11-1 and TRBJ2-2, reads EAEVAQSPRYKITEKSQAVAFWCDPISGHATLYWYRQILGQGPELLVQFQDESVVDDSQLPKDRFSAERLKGVDSTLKIQPAELGDSAMYLCDSSPRLTGESTGELFFGEGSRLTVL.

This clonotype appeared a single time. A much more abundant neighbour one base away suggests this may be a read error. V and J are TRBV6-6 and TRBJ1-1; D call uncertain. Germline V lookup: CDR1 MNHNY, CDR2 SVGAGI (reference sequence). Trimming shortened V by 0 bases and J by 4 bases, and 12 bases separated the two germline ends. The CDR3 is 15 amino acids. The CDR3 here is CASSYSGEGGTEAFF. Here the CDR3 DNA reads TGTGCCAGCAGTTACTCGGGAGAGGGTGGCACTGAAGCTTTCTTT.

This clonotype appeared a single time. One junction end disagrees with the germline gene, perhaps due to a read error. CDR3 sequence (DNA): TGTGCCAGTAGCTCCGACTTCGGTGGCGAAGCTTTCTTT. Residues: CASSSDFGGEAFF. V usage is TRBV11-1 and J usage is TRBJ1-1; D is ambiguous. The germline CDR1 and CDR2 sequences are SGHAT and FQDESV (reference sequence). The CDR3 runs 13 residues.

For this clonotype: This clone may be a read error of a much larger clone one base away. The chain employs TRBV6-2 or TRBV6-3 and TRBJ2-2, with 12 bases identical to TRBD2. V was pared by 7 bases and J by 8 bases, with 5 bases of the junction left unmatched. The CDR3 is 14 amino acids. Germline CDR1 and CDR2: MNHEY and SVGEGT. The CDR3 region has the DNA TGTGCCAGCAAACTAGCGGGAGGTATAGGGGAGCTGTTTTTT. It codes for CASKLAGGIGELFF.

V is TRBV20-1 and J is TRBJ2-5; D call uncertain. CDR1 is DFQATT, CDR2 SNEGSKA, per germline (reference sequence). The CDR3 sequence is 13 residues long. The ends were cut back, 1 base at V and 4 bases at J, with 10 bases in the middle. The CDR3 reads CSARGLIGETQYF. The CDR3 bases are TGCAGTGCTAGAGGGTTGATCGGAGAGACCCAGTACTTC.

Note on this clonotype: Possible read error: a much larger clone is one base away. This chain links TRBV20-1 with TRBJ1-1; no clear D gene. Germline values: CDR1 DFQATT, CDR2 SNEGSKA (reference sequence). This CDR3 spans 13 amino acids. CDR3 in DNA: TGCAGTGCTAGTCTTAGCCTCAACAATGAAGCTTTCTTT. This translates into CSASLSLNNEAFF.

To note about this clonotype: A read error may produce the germline difference seen at one junction end. The chain couples TRBV6-2 or TRBV6-3 to TRBJ2-3; no clear D. The germline V gene has CDR1 MNHEY and CDR2 SVGEGT. The CDR3 loop spans 14 amino acids. The CDR3 loop reads CASTLDVDRDTQYF. The CDR3 DNA sequence: TGCGCCAGCACTCTCGACGTGGATAGGGATACGCAGTATTTT.

The table lists this clonotype with a count of one. Likely a read error: the CDR3 ends without its conserved phenylalanine or tryptophan. The rearrangement links TRBV20-1 to TRBJ2-5, with 7 bases matching TRBD2. The CDR3 contains 14 residues. Trimming at V came to 3 bases and at J to 2 bases, leaving 6 bases not matched to a gene. The germline CDR1 and CDR2 sequences are DFQATT and SNEGSKA (reference sequence). CDR3 bases: TGCAGTGCTAGCAAGGGAGGGGTACAAGAGACCCAGTACCTC. Translating it yields CSASKGGVQETQYL.

This clonotype was counted ten times or more. The V gene is TRBV6-2 or TRBV6-3, the J gene TRBJ1-1; no clear D gene. Trimming left V 2 bases short and J 4 bases short, with 14 bases between. Germline V gene lookup returns CDR1 MNHEY and CDR2 SVGEGT. The CDR3 consists of 15 residues. CDR3 protein: CASSYPDIRGTEAFF. CDR3 coding DNA: TGTGCCAGCAGTTACCCCGACATTAGAGGCACTGAAGCTTTCTTT.

The table lists this clonotype with many counts. The chain has TRBV29-1 and TRBJ1-1; D is undetermined. The CDR3 length is 14 residues. The V and J ends lost 2 bases and 1 base respectively, with 11 bases between them. Per germline, CDR1 SQVTM and CDR2 ANQGSEA. This CDR3 is CSVESGQGNTEAFF. The CDR3 region has the DNA TGCAGCGTTGAATCCGGCCAAGGGAACACTGAAGCTTTCTTT.

Remarks on this clonotype: This may arise from a read error, as a much more abundant clone is one base away. This sequence joins TRBV20-1 and TRBJ2-1, with 13 nucleotides matching TRBD2. The CDR3 is 14 residues long. Per germline, CDR1 DFQATT and CDR2 SNEGSKA (reference sequence). The chain's CDR3 is CSAGTSGIRDEEFF. CDR3 nucleotides: TGCAGTGCGGGGACTAGCGGGATCAGAGATGAGGAGTTCTTC.

Worth noting for this clonotype: The CDR3 does not close with the conserved phenylalanine or tryptophan, likely indicating a read error. The chain has TRBV11-2 and TRBJ1-4, with 7 bases identical to TRBD1. The CDR3 has 15 residues. CDR1 and CDR2 from the germline V gene are SGHAT and FQNNGV. In nucleotides, the CDR3 is TGTGCCAGCAGCTGGGACAGTGCAACTAATGGAAAACTGTTTCTT. It specifies CASSWDSATNGKLFL.

Turning to this clonotype: A much larger clone lies one base from this, so it may be a read error. This rearrangement joins TRBV11-2 to TRBJ2-5; the D is unclear. The germline V gene encodes CDR1 SGHAT and CDR2 FQNNGV. This CDR3 comprises 15 residues. Trimming left V 3 bases short and J 7 bases short, with 18 bases between. CDR3 region: CASSFPNPGSGTQYF. Written as DNA, the CDR3 is TGTGCCAGCAGCTTTCCTAATCCAGGATCGGGGACCCAGTACTTC.

A single count supports this clonotype. The CDR3: CASSLNTDIQYF. CDR3 in DNA: TGTGCCAGCAGTCTTAATACAGATATACAGTATTTT. This chain joins TRBV5-8 and TRBJ2-3; D gene unclear. V shed 5 bases and J shed 12 bases, with 16 bases lying between them. The CDR3 extends over 12 amino acids. CDR1 SGHTS and CDR2 YDEGEE come from the germline V gene.

This clonotype was recorded only once. The germline gene is not matched at one end of the junction; a read error may be the cause. The chain joins TRBV6-1 to TRBJ1-1; perhaps TRBD1 as D (5 bases). The CDR3 spans 14 residues. Per germline, CDR1 MNHNS and CDR2 SASEGT. CDR3 residues: CASSEALGHTEAFF. The CDR3 nucleotides are TGTGCCAGCAGTGAAGCCCTGGGGCACACTGAAGCTTTCTTC.

About this clonotype itself: Possible read error: a much larger clone is one base away. This chain joins TRBV20-1 and TRBJ1-1; D remains ambiguous. The germline V gene has CDR1 DFQATT and CDR2 SNEGSKA (reference sequence). The CDR3 spans 14 residues. The CDR3 loop reads CSATLAPDDTETFF. The CDR3 DNA is TGCAGTGCTACCCTAGCCCCGGACGACACTGAAACTTTCTTT.

Note on this clonotype: The junction does not match germline at one end; this may be a read error. V usage is TRBV20-1 and J usage is TRBJ2-3, with TRBD2 as a possible D gene (5 bases). Germline V CDR1 and CDR2: DFQATT, SNEGSKA (reference sequence). This CDR3 is built from 15 residues. Written as DNA, the CDR3 is TGCAGTGCTGGGATGGCTAGCCTATCCACAGATACGCAATATTTT. Protein: CSAGMASLSTDTQYF.

For this clonotype: Without the conserved terminal phenylalanine or tryptophan, this CDR3 likely stems from a read error. The chain has TRBV11-1 and TRBJ1-1; D unclear. Germline-derived CDR1 and CDR2 are SGHAT and FQDESV (reference sequence). This CDR3 is built from 14 residues. V was clipped by 10 bases and J by 11 bases, with 26 bases between them. The DNA of the CDR3 is TGTGCCAACGGCTTTTTTGGGAGAGCAGCCGGGGCTTTCTAT. Translated, it gives CANGFFGRAAGAFY.